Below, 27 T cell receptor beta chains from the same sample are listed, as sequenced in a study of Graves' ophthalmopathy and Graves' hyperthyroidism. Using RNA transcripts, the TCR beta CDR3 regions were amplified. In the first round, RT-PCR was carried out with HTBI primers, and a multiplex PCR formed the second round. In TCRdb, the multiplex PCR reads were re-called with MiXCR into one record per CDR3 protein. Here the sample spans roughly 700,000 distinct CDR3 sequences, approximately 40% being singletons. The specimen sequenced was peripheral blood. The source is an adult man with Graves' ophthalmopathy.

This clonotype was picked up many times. As DNA, the CDR3 is TGCAGCGTTGAAAGTCTGCCGGGACAGGGGGCGGGCGAGCAGTACTTC. This encodes CSVESLPGQGAGEQYF. This chain links TRBV29-1 with TRBJ2-7; 12 bases map to TRBD1. Germline V lookup: CDR1 SQVTM, CDR2 ANQGSEA. The CDR3 covers 16 residues. V was clipped by 2 bases and J by 6 bases; unmatched bases: 11.

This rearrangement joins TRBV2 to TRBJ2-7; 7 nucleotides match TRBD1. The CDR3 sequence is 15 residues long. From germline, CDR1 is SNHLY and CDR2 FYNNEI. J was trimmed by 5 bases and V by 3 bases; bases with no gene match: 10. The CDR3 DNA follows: TGTGCCAGCAGTGAGAGGGGGCGATCCCCGGACGAGCAGTACTTC. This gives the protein CASSERGRSPDEQYF.

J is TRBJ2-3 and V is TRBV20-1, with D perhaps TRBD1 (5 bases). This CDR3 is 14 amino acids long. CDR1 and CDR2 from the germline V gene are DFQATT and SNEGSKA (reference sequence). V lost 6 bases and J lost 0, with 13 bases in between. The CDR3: CSAPRQLSTDTQYF. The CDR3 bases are TGCAGTGCACCTAGACAGCTTAGCACAGATACGCAGTATTTT.

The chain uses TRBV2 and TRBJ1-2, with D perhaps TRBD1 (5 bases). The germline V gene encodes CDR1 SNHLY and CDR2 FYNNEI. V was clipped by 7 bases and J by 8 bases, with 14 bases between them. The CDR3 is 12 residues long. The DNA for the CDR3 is TGTGCCAGCACCGTGGGGCAGGGCGGCTACACCTTC. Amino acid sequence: CASTVGQGGYTF.

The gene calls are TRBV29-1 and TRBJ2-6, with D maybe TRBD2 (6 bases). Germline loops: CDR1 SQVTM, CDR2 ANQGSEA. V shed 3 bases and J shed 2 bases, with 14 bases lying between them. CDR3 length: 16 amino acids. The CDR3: CSVELGGETGANVLTF. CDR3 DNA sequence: TGCAGCGTTGAGTTAGGAGGGGAGACTGGGGCCAACGTCCTGACTTTC.

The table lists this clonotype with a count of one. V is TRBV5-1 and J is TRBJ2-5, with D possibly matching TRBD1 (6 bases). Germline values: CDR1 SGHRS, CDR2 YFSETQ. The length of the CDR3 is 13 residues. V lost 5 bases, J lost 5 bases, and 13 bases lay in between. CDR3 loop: CASRRTDGETQYF. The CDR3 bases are TGCGCCAGCAGGCGGACAGATGGGGAGACCCAGTACTTC.

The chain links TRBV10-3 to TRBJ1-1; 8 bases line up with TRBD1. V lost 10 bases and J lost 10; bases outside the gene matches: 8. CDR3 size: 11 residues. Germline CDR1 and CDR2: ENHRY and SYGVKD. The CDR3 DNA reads TGTGCCAGACAGGGGCATTTTTCAGCTTTCTTT. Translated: CARQGHFSAFF.

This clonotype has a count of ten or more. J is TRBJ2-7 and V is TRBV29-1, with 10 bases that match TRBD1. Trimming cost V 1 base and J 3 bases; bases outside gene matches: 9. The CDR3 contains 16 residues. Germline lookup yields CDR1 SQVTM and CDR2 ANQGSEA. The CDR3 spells CSVEGGPDRGIYEQYF. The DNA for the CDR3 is TGCAGCGTTGAAGGAGGTCCGGACAGGGGGATCTACGAGCAGTACTTC.

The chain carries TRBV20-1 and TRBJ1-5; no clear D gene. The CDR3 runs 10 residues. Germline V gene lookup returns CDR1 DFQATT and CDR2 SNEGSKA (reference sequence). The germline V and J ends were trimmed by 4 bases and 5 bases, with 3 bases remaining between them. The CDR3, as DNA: TGCAGTGCTAAAGATCAGCCCCAGCATTTT. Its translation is CSAKDQPQHF.

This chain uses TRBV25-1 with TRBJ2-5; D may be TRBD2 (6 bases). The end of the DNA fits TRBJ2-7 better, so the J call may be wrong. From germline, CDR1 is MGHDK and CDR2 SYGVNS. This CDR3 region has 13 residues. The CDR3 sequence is CASSERRGYEQYF. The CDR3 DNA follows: TGTGCCAGCAGTGAAAGGAGGGGTTACGAGCAGTACTTC.

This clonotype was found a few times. CDR3 DNA: TGTGCCAGCAGAAACACCGGGACAGGGGGGAGGGAGCAGTACTTC. It is translated as CASRNTGTGGREQYF. V is TRBV7-9 and J is TRBJ2-7; 11 bases are a match to TRBD1. The CDR3 has 15 amino acids. The ends lost 6 bases at V and 7 bases at J; junction bases unmatched: 11. Per the germline V gene, CDR1 is SEHNR and CDR2 is FQNEAQ (reference sequence).

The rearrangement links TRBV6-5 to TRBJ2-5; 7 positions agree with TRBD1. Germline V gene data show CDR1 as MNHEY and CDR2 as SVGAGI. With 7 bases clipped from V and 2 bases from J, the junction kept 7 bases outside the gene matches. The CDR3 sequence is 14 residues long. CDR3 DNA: TGTGCCAGCAACAGGGGTGGAAGACAAGAGACCCAGTACTTC. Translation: CASNRGGRQETQYF.

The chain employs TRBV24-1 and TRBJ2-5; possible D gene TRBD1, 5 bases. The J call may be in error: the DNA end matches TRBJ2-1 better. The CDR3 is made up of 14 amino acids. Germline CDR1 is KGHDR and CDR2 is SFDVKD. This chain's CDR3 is CATSDSSDSHEQFF. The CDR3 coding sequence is TGTGCCACCAGTGATTCCTCTGACAGTCATGAGCAGTTCTTC.

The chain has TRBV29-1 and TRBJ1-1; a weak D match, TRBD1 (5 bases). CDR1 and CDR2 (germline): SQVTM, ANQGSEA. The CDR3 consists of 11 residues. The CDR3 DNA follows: TGCACCGGGGCCAGGGTGACTGAAGCTTTCTTT. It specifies CTGARVTEAFF.

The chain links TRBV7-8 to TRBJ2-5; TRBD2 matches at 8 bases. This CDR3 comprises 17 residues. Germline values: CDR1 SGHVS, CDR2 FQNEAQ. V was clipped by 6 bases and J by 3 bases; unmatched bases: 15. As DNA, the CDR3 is TGTGCCAGCAGTCCCCCCAGGAAGCGGGGGCGAAAAGAGACCCAGTACTTC. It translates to CASSPPRKRGRKETQYF.

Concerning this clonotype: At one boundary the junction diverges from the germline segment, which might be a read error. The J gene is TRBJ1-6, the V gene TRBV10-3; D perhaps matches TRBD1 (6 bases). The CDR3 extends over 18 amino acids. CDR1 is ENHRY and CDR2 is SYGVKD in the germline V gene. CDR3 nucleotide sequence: TGTGCCAGCAGTCAAGGGGGGGGGCAGGGATCCGATAATTCACCCCTCCACTTT. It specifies CASSQGGGQGSDNSPLHF.

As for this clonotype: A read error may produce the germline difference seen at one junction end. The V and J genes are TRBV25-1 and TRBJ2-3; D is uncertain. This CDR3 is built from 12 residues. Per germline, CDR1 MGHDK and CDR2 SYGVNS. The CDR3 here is CASSQFRDTQYF. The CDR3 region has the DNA TGCGCCAGCAGCCAATTCAGGGATACGCAGTATTTT.

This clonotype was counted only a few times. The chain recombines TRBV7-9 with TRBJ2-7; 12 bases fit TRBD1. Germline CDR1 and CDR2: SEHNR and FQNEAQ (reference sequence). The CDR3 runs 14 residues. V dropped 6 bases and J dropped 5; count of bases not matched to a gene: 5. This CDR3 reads CASSSGTGGDEQYF. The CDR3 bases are TGTGCCAGCAGTTCCGGGACAGGGGGCGACGAGCAGTACTTC.

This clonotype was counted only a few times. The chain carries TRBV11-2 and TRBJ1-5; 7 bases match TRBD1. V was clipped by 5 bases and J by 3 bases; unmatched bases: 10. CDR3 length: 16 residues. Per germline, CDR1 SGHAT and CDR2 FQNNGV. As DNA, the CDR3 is TGTGCCAGCAGCCAGGAGGCAGGGGGTGTCAATCAGCCCCAGCATTTT. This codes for CASSQEAGGVNQPQHF.

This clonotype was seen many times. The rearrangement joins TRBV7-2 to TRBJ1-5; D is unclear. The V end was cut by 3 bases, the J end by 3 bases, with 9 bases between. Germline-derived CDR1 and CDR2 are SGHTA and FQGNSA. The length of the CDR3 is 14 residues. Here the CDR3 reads CASSFSGDNQPQHF. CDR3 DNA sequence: TGTGCCAGCAGCTTCTCAGGCGACAATCAGCCCCAGCATTTT.

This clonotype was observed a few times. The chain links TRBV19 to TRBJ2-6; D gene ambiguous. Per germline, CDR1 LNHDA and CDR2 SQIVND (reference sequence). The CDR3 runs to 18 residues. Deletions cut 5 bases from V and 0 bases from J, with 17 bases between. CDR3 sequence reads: CASSFRVSLLSGANVLTF. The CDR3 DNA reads TGTGCCAGTAGTTTTAGAGTTTCCCTCCTCTCTGGGGCCAACGTCCTGACTTTC.

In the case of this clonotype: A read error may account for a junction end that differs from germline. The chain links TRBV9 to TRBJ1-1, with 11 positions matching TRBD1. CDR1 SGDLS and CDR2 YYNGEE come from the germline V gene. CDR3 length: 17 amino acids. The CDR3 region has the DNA TGTGCCGGCAGCCCACGGACAGGGGGCCTCATGAACACTGAAGCTTTCTTT. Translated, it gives CAGSPRTGGLMNTEAFF.

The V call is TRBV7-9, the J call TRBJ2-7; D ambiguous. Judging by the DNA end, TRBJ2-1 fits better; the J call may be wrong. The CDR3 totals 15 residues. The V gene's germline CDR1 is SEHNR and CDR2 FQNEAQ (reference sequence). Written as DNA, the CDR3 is TGTGCCAGCAGCGTCTGGACGGAGAGCAACAATGAGCAGTTCTTC. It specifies CASSVWTESNNEQFF.

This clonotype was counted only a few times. As DNA, the CDR3 is TGTGCCAGCAGTACGACAGGGCGGACTGAAGCTTTCTTT. The encoded protein is CASSTTGRTEAFF. The V call is TRBV25-1, the J call TRBJ1-1; 7 bases align to TRBD1. J was trimmed by 5 bases and V by 5 bases; bases with no gene match: 5. CDR3 length equals 13 residues. From germline, CDR1 is MGHDK and CDR2 SYGVNS.

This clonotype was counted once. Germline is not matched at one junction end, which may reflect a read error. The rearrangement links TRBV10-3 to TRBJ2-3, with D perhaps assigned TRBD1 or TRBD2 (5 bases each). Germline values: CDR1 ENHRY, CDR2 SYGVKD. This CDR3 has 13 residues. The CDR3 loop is CAVGAGSTGTQYF. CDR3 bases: TGTGCCGTCGGGGCAGGGAGCACAGGTACGCAGTATTTT.

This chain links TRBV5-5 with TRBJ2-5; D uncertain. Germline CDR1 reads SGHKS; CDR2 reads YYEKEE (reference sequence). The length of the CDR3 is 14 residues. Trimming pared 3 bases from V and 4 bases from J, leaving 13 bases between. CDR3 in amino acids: CASSSGTIAETQYF. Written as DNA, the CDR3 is TGTGCCAGCAGCTCCGGAACTATTGCAGAGACCCAGTACTTC.

The CDR3 nucleotides read TGCAGTGCGCAGACCAAGGGGGCCCAGCCCCAGCATTTT. Translation gives CSAQTKGAQPQHF. The chain joins TRBV20-1 to TRBJ1-5, with 7 bases aligning to TRBD1. In germline, CDR1 is DFQATT, CDR2 SNEGSKA (reference sequence). This CDR3 is 13 amino acids long. Trimming removed 6 bases from V and 7 bases from J; junction bases left unmatched: 9.